One TCR beta chain is described in this entry. The antigen is unknown. This specimen comes from a study of CD8 T cells in ankylosing spondylitis. Study observations and caveats: Eight highly homologous variants formed a TCR beta motif that appeared characteristic of ankylosing spondylitis blood.

The CDR3 length is 20 residues. The V gene end was trimmed by 5 bases and the J gene end by 1 base; junction bases not matched to a gene: 20. The germline gives CDR1 LNHNV, CDR2 YYDKDF (reference sequence). Preparation of TCR beta libraries was done by quantitative 5'-RACE with molecular barcodes. MiXCR, run by TCRdb on the 5' RACE reads, gives a single entry per CDR3 protein. The sample lists some 800,000 distinct CDR3 sequences, roughly 12% occurring once. The specimen sequenced was blood, either unsorted or a sorted T cell fraction (not recorded which). The receptor's source is a male donor with ankylosing spondylitis. The chain recombines TRBV15 with TRBJ2-5; 9 nucleotides line up with TRBD2. The CDR3: CATSPSGRTGRFLFQETQYF. In nucleotides, the CDR3 is TGTGCCACCAGCCCAAGCGGGAGGACGGGACGGTTCCTATTCCAAGAGACCCAGTACTTC.